The rows below give T cell receptor beta chains drawn from one sample of a study of Graves' ophthalmopathy and Graves' hyperthyroidism. One entry per CDR3 protein, called by TCRdb with MiXCR from the multiplex PCR reads. The sample lists some 350,000 distinct CDR3 sequences, roughly 17% occurring once. Sequencing was done on a sample of peripheral blood. The receptors originated from an adult woman with stable Graves' hyperthyroidism. CDR3s include the opening cysteine and the closing phenylalanine or tryptophan. A D gene is named only where the DNA matches it firmly. Size is stated for part of the rows, as once, few or many counts, or as a class when the clone is expanded.

v_call	d_call	clone_size	j_call	cdr3_nt	cdr3_aa
TRBV30	TRBD1	NA	TRBJ1-3	TGTGCCTGGAGAATAACCGGGACAGGGGTCGGCACCATATATTTT	CAWRITGTGVGTIYF
TRBV12-3/TRBV12-4	TRBD1	many	TRBJ1-2	TGTGCCAGCAGTCCCCGGGACAGCACATATGGCTACACCTTC	CASSPRDSTYGYTF
TRBV27	NA	many	TRBJ1-1	TGTGCCAGCAGTGGCGGGGTAGATGAAGCTTTCTTT	CASSGGVDEAFF
TRBV7-8	NA	many	TRBJ2-5	TGTGCCAGCAGCTTAGCGGTTGAGTTAGACTCAGGGGAGACCCAGTACTTC	CASSLAVELDSGETQYF
TRBV30	NA	few	TRBJ2-7	TGTGCCTGGAGTGTAGGTGGGGATCTGGTCGAGCAGTACTTC	CAWSVGGDLVEQYF
TRBV5-1	NA	NA	TRBJ1-1	TGCGCCAGCTCTCTTCAGGGTTCGGTGACTGAAGCTTCCTTT	CASSLQGSVTEASF
TRBV18	TRBD1	few	TRBJ2-2	TGTGCCAGCTCACTAGGGATTGACAGGGACGACACCGGGGAGCTGTTTTTT	CASSLGIDRDDTGELFF
TRBV7-8	TRBD2	many	TRBJ2-7	TGTGCCAGCAGCGCGCCTAAGAGCGGGAATAGACCAGCCTACGAGCAGTACTTC	CASSAPKSGNRPAYEQYF
TRBV12-3/TRBV12-4	NA	NA	TRBJ1-1	TGTGCCAGCAGTAGCCGGGACGCCGCTGAAGCTTTCTTT	CASSSRDAAEAFF
TRBV6-1	NA	many	TRBJ2-7	TGTGCCAGCAGTGATTCTAGAAAGTACGAGCAGTACTTC	CASSDSRKYEQYF
TRBV12-3/TRBV12-4	TRBD1	many	TRBJ1-1	TGTGCCAGCAGTCCCGGGACAGGGAAGAGGACTGAAGCTTTCTTT	CASSPGTGKRTEAFF
TRBV28	NA	many	TRBJ2-7	TGTGCCAGCAGCCCCTCTTTTCCAGGGGTTCCCAGCTCCTACGAGCAGTACTTC	CASSPSFPGVPSSYEQYF
TRBV28	TRBD1	few	TRBJ2-2	TGTGCCAGCAGTCGCATACCGGGACAGGGACTCACCGGGGAGCTGTTTTTT	CASSRIPGQGLTGELFF
TRBV20-1	TRBD1	few	TRBJ1-2	TGCAGTGCCCTGGACAGGGAGTTCTTGTCCGGCTACACCTTC	CSALDREFLSGYTF
TRBV15	TRBD1	many	TRBJ1-5	TGTGCCACCAGCAGAGCGACAGGGGGTAGGCAGCCCCAGCATTTT	CATSRATGGRQPQHF
TRBV29-1	NA	many	TRBJ1-2	TGCAGCGTTGGTGGGGCTTCCGGTGGCTACACCTTC	CSVGGASGGYTF